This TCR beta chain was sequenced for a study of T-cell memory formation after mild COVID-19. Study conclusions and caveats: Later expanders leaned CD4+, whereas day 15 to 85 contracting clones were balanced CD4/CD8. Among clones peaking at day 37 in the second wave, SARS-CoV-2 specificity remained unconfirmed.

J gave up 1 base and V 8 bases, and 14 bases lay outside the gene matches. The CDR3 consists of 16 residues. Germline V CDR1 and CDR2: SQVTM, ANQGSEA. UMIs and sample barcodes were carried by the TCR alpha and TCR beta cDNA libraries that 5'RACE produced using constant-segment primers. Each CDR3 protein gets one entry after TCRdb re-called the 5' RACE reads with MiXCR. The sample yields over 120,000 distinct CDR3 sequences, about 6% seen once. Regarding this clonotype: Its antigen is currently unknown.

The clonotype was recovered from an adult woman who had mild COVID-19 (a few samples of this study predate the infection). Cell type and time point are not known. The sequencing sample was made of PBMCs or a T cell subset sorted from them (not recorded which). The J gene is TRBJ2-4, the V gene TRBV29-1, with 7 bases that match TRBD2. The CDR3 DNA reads TGCAGCCCGGGGACTATGAGAGGTCCGGCCAAAAACATTCAGTACTTC. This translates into CSPGTMRGPAKNIQYF.